The rows below give T cell receptor beta chains drawn from one sample of a study of T-cell memory formation after mild COVID-19. TCRdb re-called the 5' RACE reads with MiXCR, one entry per CDR3 protein. Altogether fewer than 500,000 distinct CDR3 sequences are present, roughly 25% being singletons, with the ten largest covering under 15%. The sequenced sample was PBMCs or a T cell subset sorted from them (not recorded which). The receptors stem from an adult woman who had mild COVID-19 (a few samples of this study predate the infection). Cell type and time point are not known. CDR3s include the opening cysteine and the closing phenylalanine or tryptophan. D genes are given only for firm matches. Size is stated for part of the rows, as once, few or many counts, or as a class when the clone is expanded.

TRBV5-4	TRBD2	TRBJ2-5	once	TGTGCCAGCAGCTTTAAACTAGCGGGTGAAGAGACCCAGTACTTC	CASSFKLAGEETQYF
TRBV7-9	NA	TRBJ1-1	few	TGTGCCAGCAGAAAGACGAGCACTGAAGCTTTCTTT	CASRKTSTEAFF
TRBV11-2	TRBD1	TRBJ2-5	NA	TGTGCCAGCAGCACCTCCGGGACAGCAAAAGAGACCCAGTACTTC	CASSTSGTAKETQYF
TRBV7-9	NA	TRBJ1-1	NA	TGTGCCAGCAGCTCACCCGGCGGGGCGGGCACTGAAGCTTTCTTT	CASSSPGGAGTEAFF
TRBV12-3/TRBV12-4	NA	TRBJ1-1	NA	TGTGCCAGCAGTTTTCGTCGGGTAAAGAACACTGAAGCTTTCTTT	CASSFRRVKNTEAFF
TRBV30	TRBD1	TRBJ2-7	NA	TGTGCCTGGAGTGGAGACAGGGGGGTTTACGAGCAGTACTTC	CAWSGDRGVYEQYF
TRBV11-3	TRBD2	TRBJ2-1	NA	TGTGCCAGCAGCTCCGGGGGGCTAGCGGGCGCTCCCTACAATGAGCAGTTCTTC	CASSSGGLAGAPYNEQFF
TRBV7-2	NA	TRBJ1-5	few	TGTGCCAGCAGCTTAGGGGCCCCCCCCCAAGATCAGCCCCAGCATTTT	CASSLGAPPQDQPQHF
TRBV7-2	TRBD1	TRBJ2-7	few	TGTGCCAGCAGCGACCGACAGGGGGGAAGTTACGAGCAGTACTTC	CASSDRQGGSYEQYF
TRBV9	NA	TRBJ2-7	few	TGTGCCAGCAGCGTAGATGTCGGGAGTAGCGAGCAGTACTTC	CASSVDVGSSEQYF
TRBV24-1	TRBD2	TRBJ2-5	NA	TGTGCCACCAGTGACCCCACTCTAGCGGGAGTGGAGACCCAGTACTTC	CATSDPTLAGVETQYF
TRBV7-6	TRBD2	TRBJ2-7	few	TGTGCCAGCAGCCCGACGGGACTAGTAAACGAGCAGTACTTC	CASSPTGLVNEQYF
TRBV7-9	NA	TRBJ1-2	few	TGTGCCAGCAGCTTGGACATCGTTAACTATGGCTACACCTTC	CASSLDIVNYGYTF
TRBV20-1	TRBD1	TRBJ2-7	few	TGCAGTGCCTTCAGGACAGGGGGCGGCTACGAGCAGTACTTC	CSAFRTGGGYEQYF
TRBV12-3/TRBV12-4	TRBD2	TRBJ2-1	NA	TGTGCCACTAGACTAGCGGGATTCTATGAGCAGTTCTTC	CATRLAGFYEQFF
TRBV6-1	NA	TRBJ1-5	NA	TGTGCCAGCAGTGAACCGGGTTATCAGCCCCAGCATTTT	CASSEPGYQPQHF
TRBV7-2	NA	TRBJ2-5	few	TGTGCCAGCAGCTCTAGGGGCGGTCGGGAGACCCAGTACTTC	CASSSRGGRETQYF
TRBV11-2	NA	TRBJ2-5	many	TGTGCCAGCAGCTTAGCGGCCTGGATTAGTAGTAGCCAGTACTTC	CASSLAAWISSSQYF
TRBV27	TRBD2	TRBJ2-1	few	TGTGCCAGCAGTTCCGGACTAGCGGGATTGAGGGAGCAGTTCTTC	CASSSGLAGLREQFF
TRBV6-2/TRBV6-3	NA	TRBJ1-5	few	TGTGCCAGCAGTTACTCTCACAGCTTGTACCAGCCCCAGCATTTT	CASSYSHSLYQPQHF
TRBV9	TRBD1	TRBJ2-6	NA	TGTGCCAGCAGTCGAAGGACAGGAGCCTTGTCTGGGGCCAACGTCCTGACTTTC	CASSRRTGALSGANVLTF
TRBV5-1	TRBD1	TRBJ2-3	NA	TGCGCCAGCAGCCCTGGGACAGCAAACACAGATACGCAGTATTTT	CASSPGTANTDTQYF
TRBV18	NA	TRBJ1-1	NA	TGTGCCAGCTCACCCCCCGGGACGAACACTGAAGCTTTCTTT	CASSPPGTNTEAFF
TRBV7-2	NA	TRBJ2-4	NA	TGTGCCAGCAGCTTCGGCAGTATCGGAGCCAAAAACATTCAGTACTTC	CASSFGSIGAKNIQYF
TRBV15	NA	TRBJ2-1	few	TGTGCCACCAGCAGAGATGTCGTTTGGGCGAACAATGAGCAGTTCTTC	CATSRDVVWANNEQFF
TRBV29-1	TRBD1	TRBJ2-7	NA	TGCAGCGTTGAAGATCAGGGGGCTAGCTACGAGCAGTACTTC	CSVEDQGASYEQYF
TRBV24-1	NA	TRBJ1-2	few	TGTGCCACCAGTGATCTGGAATTTTATGGCTACACCTTC	CATSDLEFYGYTF
TRBV19	NA	TRBJ1-5	NA	TGTGCCAGTAGTACGGTCGCGTGGGGCAATCAGCCCCAGCATTTT	CASSTVAWGNQPQHF
TRBV2	TRBD1	TRBJ2-7	NA	TGTGCCAGCAGACCCAGGACAGGGGGCACGACCGAGCAGTACTTC	CASRPRTGGTTEQYF
TRBV20-1	TRBD2	TRBJ2-3	NA	TGCAGCATTAGACTAGCGCAAGGGAGGGATACGCAGTATTTT	CSIRLAQGRDTQYF
TRBV19	TRBD1	TRBJ1-2	NA	TGTGCCAGTAGTAGAACAGGGGTGAAAGGCTACACCTTC	CASSRTGVKGYTF
TRBV11-2	NA	TRBJ2-5	few	TGTGCCAGCAGCACCCGGGACCGGCGCACGGCCCAGTACTTC	CASSTRDRRTAQYF
TRBV5-4	NA	TRBJ2-7	few	TGTGCCAGCAGCCATTCCGGTGCGAGCTCCTACGAGCAGTACTTC	CASSHSGASSYEQYF
TRBV2	NA	TRBJ2-3	NA	TGTGCCAGCAGTCGCCTTGGGGGGCAGAGTAGCACAGATACGCAGTATTTT	CASSRLGGQSSTDTQYF
TRBV7-2	TRBD2	TRBJ2-7	NA	TGTGCCAGCAGCCCAGGACTAGTACGAGTCGAGCAGTACTTC	CASSPGLVRVEQYF
TRBV11-2	NA	TRBJ1-2	NA	TGTGCCAGCAGCGAGAGGGGTTATGGCTACACCTTC	CASSERGYGYTF
TRBV6-2/TRBV6-3	NA	TRBJ2-3	NA	TGTGCCAGCAGTTATCCAGATACGCAGTATTTT	CASSYPDTQYF
TRBV18	TRBD1	TRBJ1-5	few	TGTGCCAGCTCACCAGGGACAGGGAGCTCGCCCCAGCATTTT	CASSPGTGSSPQHF
TRBV11-2	NA	TRBJ1-1	few	TGTGCCAGCAGCTTAGGACACGGGGACGGCACTGAAGCTTTCTTT	CASSLGHGDGTEAFF
TRBV12-3/TRBV12-4	NA	TRBJ2-5	NA	TGTGCCAGCAGTGGGGACCGCTGGAAAGGCACCCAGTACTTC	CASSGDRWKGTQYF
TRBV7-9	NA	TRBJ1-2	NA	TGTGCCAGCAGCTTGGACGGGGCCTATGGCTACACCTTC	CASSLDGAYGYTF
TRBV5-1	TRBD1	TRBJ2-7	NA	TGCGCCAGCAGCTTACCGGGGACAGGGGTCGAGCAGTACTTC	CASSLPGTGVEQYF
TRBV5-1	TRBD2	TRBJ2-3	few	TGCGCCAGCAGTCTCGCGCTAGCGGGAGGAGGAGGGAGCACAGATACGCAGTATTTT	CASSLALAGGGGSTDTQYF
TRBV4-3	TRBD1	TRBJ2-2	NA	TGCGCCAGCAGCCCGGCCGGGACAGCGCTAGGAACCGGGGAGCTGTTTTTT	CASSPAGTALGTGELFF
TRBV5-1	NA	TRBJ1-1	few	TGCGCCAGCAGCTTATGGCCAGGGAACACTGAAGCTTTCTTT	CASSLWPGNTEAFF
TRBV7-9	NA	TRBJ2-7	NA	TGTGCCAGCAGCTACCCGCCCGGGACAAGTCCTTACGAGCAGTACTTC	CASSYPPGTSPYEQYF
TRBV5-6	TRBD1	TRBJ1-5	NA	TGTGCCAGCAGCCGGACAGGGGGCAGTCAGCCCCAGCATTTT	CASSRTGGSQPQHF
TRBV4-1	NA	TRBJ1-1	NA	TGCGCCAGCAGCCAAACCTGGTCACGGGGGCTGAACACTGAAGCTTTCTTT	CASSQTWSRGLNTEAFF
TRBV28	NA	TRBJ1-5	once	TGTGCCAGCAGTTTACGGTCTTTCAATCAGCCCCAGCATTTT	CASSLRSFNQPQHF